The present T cell receptor (beta chain) was sequenced within a study of T cells of healthy individuals. TCRdb re-analysed the 5' RACE reads in MiXCR, keeping a single row per CDR3 protein. The table lists more than 85,000 distinct CDR3 sequences, approximately 15% of them singletons. Germline V gives CDR1 DFQATT, CDR2 SNEGSKA (reference sequence). The CDR3 sequence is 13 residues long. V dropped 5 bases and J dropped 4; count of bases not matched to a gene: 7. The source of this sequence is a human donor in good health. The V call is TRBV20-1, the J call TRBJ2-7; TRBD1 matches at 8 bases. CDR3 DNA sequence: TGCAGTGCTTGCCAGGGGGCTGGTTACGAGCAGTACTTC. Encoded protein: CSACQGAGYEQYF.